This T cell receptor (beta chain) appears in the sequencing data of a study of blood T cell repertoires in COVID-19. In germline, CDR1 is MNHEY, CDR2 SVGAGI. The CDR3 spans 16 residues. J gave up 2 bases and V 4 bases, and 9 bases lay outside the gene matches. The method was immunoSEQ multiplex PCR; TCRdb's version includes in-frame clones alone and lacks a portion of them. The sample has about 250,000 clones, 85% to 90% seen once. V usage is TRBV6-5 and J usage is TRBJ1-2; 8 nucleotides agree with TRBD1. This TCR was recovered from a woman aged 18-29 years who had recovered from COVID-19. Sequences were obtained from PBMCs or T cells enriched from blood (not recorded which). The CDR3 spells CASSSPSGTGNYGYTF. The CDR3 nucleotides are TGTGCCAGCAGTTCCCCCTCCGGGACAGGCAACTATGGCTACACCTTC.